A selection of T cell receptor beta chains follows, all from one sample in a study of CD8+CD57+ T cells in acquired aplastic anemia. TCRdb analysed the reads with MiXCR anew, one entry per CDR3 protein. The table includes approximately 200,000 distinct CDR3 sequences, over 60% detected once. The material sequenced was sorted CD4+, CD8+, or CD8+CD57+ T cells (not recorded which) from PBMCs. These receptors were taken from a human donor with severe aplastic anemia or a healthy control (not recorded which). The CDR3 runs from the conserved cysteine through the conserved F or W. The D gene is left open where the match is weak. The size field is filled for only some rows; it gives once, few, many or a size class.

size	V	J	D	CDR3	DNA
few	TRBV6-2/TRBV6-3	TRBJ1-5	NA	CASSLVENQPQHF	TGTGCCAGCAGCCTAGTCGAGAATCAGCCCCAGCATTTT
many	TRBV12-3/TRBV12-4	TRBJ1-2	NA	CASGPAGLNYGYTF	TGTGCCAGCGGGCCTGCAGGGTTAAACTATGGCTACACCTTC
many	TRBV19	TRBJ2-2	NA	CASKQGFGELFF	TGTGCCAGTAAACAGGGCTTCGGGGAGCTGTTTTTT
NA	TRBV12-3/TRBV12-4	TRBJ1-2	NA	CASSPSGRGYTF	TGTGCCAGCAGTCCCTCGGGTCGAGGCTACACCTTC
NA	TRBV4-3	TRBJ1-1	NA	CASSQDLAGRLDTEAFF	TGCGCCAGCAGCCAAGATCTAGCGGGGAGGCTCGACACTGAAGCTTTCTTT
NA	TRBV29-1	TRBJ2-1	NA	CSVDLTGTLQRNEQFF	TGCAGCGTTGATTTAACCGGGACTTTGCAGCGGAATGAGCAGTTCTTC
NA	TRBV25-1	TRBJ2-1	TRBD2	CAVAGSIAGGRSYNEQFF	TGTGCCGTCGCAGGGTCAATAGCGGGGGGGCGCTCCTACAATGAGCAGTTCTTC
NA	TRBV5-1	TRBJ1-6	TRBD1	CASSLEGQGGSPLHF	TGCGCCAGCAGCTTGGAGGGACAGGGAGGGTCACCCCTCCACTTT
NA	TRBV11-2	TRBJ2-1	NA	CASSPGGAWEQFF	TGTGCCAGCAGCCCAGGAGGGGCCTGGGAGCAGTTCTTC
NA	TRBV5-1	TRBJ2-1	TRBD2	CASSLGASGDSYNEQFF	TGCGCCAGCAGCTTGGGTGCTAGCGGAGATAGTTACAATGAGCAGTTCTTC
NA	TRBV25-1	TRBJ2-7	NA	CASSEPRNPYEQYF	TGTGCCAGCAGTGAACCCAGGAACCCCTACGAGCAGTACTTC
NA	TRBV20-1	TRBJ1-2	NA	CSGSREYGYAF	TGCAGTGGGTCCAGGGAATATGGCTACGCCTTC
NA	TRBV20-1	TRBJ2-7	NA	CSARGHIYEQYF	TGCAGTGCTAGGGGACACATCTACGAGCAGTACTTC
NA	TRBV28	TRBJ1-3	NA	CASSLNRLRRFGNTIYF	TGTGCCAGCAGTTTAAATAGGTTGCGACGTTTTGGAAACACCATATATTTT
NA	TRBV2	TRBJ2-5	TRBD2	CASDRGGLAGGFYF	TGTGCCAGCGACCGCGGTGGGCTAGCGGGAGGGTTTTACTTC
NA	TRBV10-3	TRBJ1-1	NA	CAISDSRGRAEAFF	TGTGCCATCAGTGATTCCCGGGGGCGGGCTGAAGCTTTCTTT
NA	TRBV19	TRBJ1-3	NA	CASSVPGRQIDGNTIYF	TGTGCCAGTAGTGTTCCGGGACGCCAGATTGATGGAAACACCATATATTTT
NA	TRBV7-3	TRBJ1-6	NA	CASSLGYQSPLHF	TGTGCCAGCAGCTTAGGATACCAGTCACCCCTCCACTTT
NA	TRBV28	TRBJ1-4	NA	CASRGEEIMLGGEKLFF	TGTGCCAGCAGGGGGGAAGAGATTATGCTAGGGGGTGAAAAACTGTTTTTT
NA	TRBV9	TRBJ1-2	NA	CASSVGGGNYGYTF	TGTGCCAGCAGCGTAGGCGGGGGGAACTATGGCTACACCTTC
NA	TRBV6-4	TRBJ2-3	TRBD2	CASSDGGADTQYF	TGTGCCAGCAGTGACGGGGGGGCAGATACGCAGTATTTT
NA	TRBV5-6	TRBJ2-5	NA	CASSHIVPGPRGRF	TGTGCCAGCAGCCACATTGTCCCGGGACCTCGTGGGAGGTTC
many	TRBV12-3/TRBV12-4	TRBJ2-3	NA	CASILMGTGDAQYF	TGTGCCAGCATCCTAATGGGGACGGGAGATGCGCAGTATTTT
few	TRBV2	TRBJ2-7	NA	CASSYSFGEQYF	TGTGCCAGCAGTTACAGCTTTGGGGAGCAGTACTTC
NA	TRBV9	TRBJ1-5	NA	CASSVGPGGNQPQHF	TGTGCCAGCAGCGTGGGACCGGGGGGAAATCAGCCCCAGCATTTT
few	TRBV2	TRBJ2-5	TRBD1	CASSWDSQETQYF	TGTGCCAGCAGTTGGGACAGCCAAGAGACCCAGTACTTC
few	TRBV7-8	TRBJ1-1	NA	CASSLAGAGMNTEAFF	TGTGCCAGCAGCTTAGCGGGGGCCGGCATGAACACTGAAGCTTTCTTT
NA	TRBV9	TRBJ2-3	TRBD2	CASSVGLAGTTDTQYF	TGTGCCAGCAGCGTAGGTCTAGCGGGGACAACAGATACGCAGTATTTT
few	TRBV2	TRBJ1-1	NA	CASSFGMNTEAFF	TGTGCCAGCAGTTTTGGGATGAACACTGAAGCTTTCTTT
NA	TRBV10-3	TRBJ2-1	NA	CAISEGHGGSYNEQFF	TGTGCCATCAGTGAGGGACACGGGGGATCCTACAATGAGCAGTTCTTC
NA	TRBV20-1	TRBJ1-5	NA	CSARGRDSQHF	TGCAGTGCTAGAGGCCGGGACTCCCAGCATTTT
many	TRBV6-6	TRBJ2-1	NA	CASSYPWQGVEHEQFF	TGTGCCAGCAGTTACCCGTGGCAGGGTGTCGAACATGAGCAGTTCTTC
NA	TRBV20-1	TRBJ2-7	TRBD1	CSAKQGPYEQYF	TGCAGTGCTAAACAGGGGCCCTACGAGCAGTACTTC
many	TRBV7-7	TRBJ2-1	TRBD2	CASSLAGTNEQFF	TGTGCTAGCAGCTTAGCGGGGACAAATGAGCAGTTCTTC